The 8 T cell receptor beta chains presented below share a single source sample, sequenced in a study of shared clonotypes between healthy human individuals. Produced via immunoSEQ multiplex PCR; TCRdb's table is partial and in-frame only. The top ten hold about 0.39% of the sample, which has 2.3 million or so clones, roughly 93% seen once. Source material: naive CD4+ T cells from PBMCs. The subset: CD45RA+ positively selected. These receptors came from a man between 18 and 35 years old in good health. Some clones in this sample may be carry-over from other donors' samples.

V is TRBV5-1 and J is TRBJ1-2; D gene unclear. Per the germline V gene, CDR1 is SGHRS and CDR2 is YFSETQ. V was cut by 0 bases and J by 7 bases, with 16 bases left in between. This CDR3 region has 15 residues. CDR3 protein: CASSLDAISTGGYTF. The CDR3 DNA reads TGCGCCAGCAGCTTGGACGCTATATCAACCGGTGGCTACACCTTC.

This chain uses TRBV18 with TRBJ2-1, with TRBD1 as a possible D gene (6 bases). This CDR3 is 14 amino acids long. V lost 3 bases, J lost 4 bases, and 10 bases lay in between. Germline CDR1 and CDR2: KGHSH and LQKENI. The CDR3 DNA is TGTGCCAGCTCACCTCGGACAGAGTACAATGAGCAGTTCTTC. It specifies CASSPRTEYNEQFF.

In nucleotides, the CDR3 is TGTGCCAGCAGCTTACCAGGTTCTGAAGCTTTCTTT. Its protein product is CASSLPGSEAFF. The chain links TRBV7-8 to TRBJ1-1; D not certain. V was shortened by 2 bases and J by 6 bases, with 7 bases between the two germline ends. Germline CDR1 SGHVS, CDR2 FQNEAQ. CDR3 length: 12 amino acids.

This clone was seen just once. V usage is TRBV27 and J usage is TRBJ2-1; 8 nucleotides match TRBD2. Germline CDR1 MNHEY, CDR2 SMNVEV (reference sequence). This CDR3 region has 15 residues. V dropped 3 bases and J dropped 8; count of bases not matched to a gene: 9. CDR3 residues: CASSFTREGHDEQFF. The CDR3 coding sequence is TGTGCCAGCAGTTTTACCCGGGAGGGCCATGATGAGCAGTTCTTC.

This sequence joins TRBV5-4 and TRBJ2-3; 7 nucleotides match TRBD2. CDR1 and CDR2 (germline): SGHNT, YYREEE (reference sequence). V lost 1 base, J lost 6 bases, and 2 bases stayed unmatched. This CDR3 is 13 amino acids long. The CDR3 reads CASSLRGGDTQYF. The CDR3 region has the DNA TGTGCCAGCAGCTTGAGGGGAGGGGATACGCAGTATTTT. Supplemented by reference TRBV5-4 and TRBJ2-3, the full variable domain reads ETGVTQSPTHLIKTRGQQVTLRCSSQSGHNTVSWYQQALGQGPQFIFQYYREEENGRGNFPPRFSGLQFPNYSSELNVNALELDDSALYLCASSLRGGDTQYFGPGTRLTVL.

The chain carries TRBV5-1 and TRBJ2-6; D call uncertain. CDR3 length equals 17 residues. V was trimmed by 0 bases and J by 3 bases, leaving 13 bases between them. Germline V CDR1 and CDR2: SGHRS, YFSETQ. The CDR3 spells CASSLAERTFGANVLTF. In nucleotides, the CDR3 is TGCGCCAGCAGCTTGGCCGAAAGGACGTTTGGGGCCAACGTCCTGACTTTC.

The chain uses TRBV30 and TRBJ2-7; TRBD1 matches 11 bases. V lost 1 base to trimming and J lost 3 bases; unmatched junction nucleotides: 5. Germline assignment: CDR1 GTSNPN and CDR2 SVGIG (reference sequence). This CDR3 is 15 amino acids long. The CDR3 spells CAWSGSGTGGYEQYF. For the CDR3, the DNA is TGTGCCTGGAGTGGCTCCGGGACAGGGGGCTACGAGCAGTACTTC.

The CDR3 DNA reads TGTGCCAGCTCGGTCACTAGCGGGAGTATGTCTGGGGCCAACGTCCTGACTTTC. This gives the protein CASSVTSGSMSGANVLTF. This sequence joins TRBV18 and TRBJ2-6; 11 bases line up with TRBD2. The CDR3 is made up of 18 amino acids. Looked up from germline, CDR1 is KGHSH and CDR2 is LQKENI. V was pared by 6 bases and J by 1 base, with 8 bases of the junction left unmatched.